This entry describes one TCR beta chain. The antigen is undetermined. The data were taken from a study of PD-1 blockade in classical Hodgkin lymphoma. The CDR3 is 15 amino acids. CDR1 and CDR2 from the germline V gene are SGHRS and YFSETQ. Trimming took 0 bases from V and 5 from J, leaving 14 bases between them. Study-wide results and limits: Individuals who commenced nivolumab within less than 1 year of ASCT were excluded. Whatever underlies the repertoire differences (possibly disease activity or prior therapy) remains undefined. Newly diagnosed patients reportedly had lower baseline TCR diversity than healthy donors. Researchers reported that CD4+ TCR diversity, though not CD8+, rose significantly by C4D1.

Time point meaning: cycle 4 day 1 (C4D1), after around six weeks of nivolumab. Autologous stem cell transplantation was followed by relapse in every patient, and brentuximab vedotin exposure varied. Purification of CD4+ T cells from thawed PBMCs was performed via magnetic negative selection. The table came from immunoSEQ multiplex PCR; TCRdb's copy has only in-frame clones and leaves some out. The sample lists more than 25,000 clones; around 80% were seen once. This chain links TRBV5-1 with TRBJ2-5, with TRBD2 as a possible D gene (6 bases). This receptor was identified in a human donor with classical Hodgkin lymphoma. Sequencing was performed on CD4+ T cells from blood, taken before the fourth cycle of nivolumab. Here the CDR3 reads CASSLAPGEWETQYF. As DNA, the CDR3 is TGCGCCAGCAGCTTGGCACCGGGGGAATGGGAGACCCAGTACTTC.